The 29 T cell receptor beta chains in this list originate from one sample, sequenced in a study of Graves' ophthalmopathy and Graves' hyperthyroidism. Using RNA transcripts, the TCR beta CDR3 regions were amplified. An initial RT-PCR round employing HTBI primers preceded a second-round multiplex PCR. TCRdb used MiXCR to reprocess the multiplex PCR reads, holding one entry per CDR3 protein. Of 200,000 to 250,000 distinct CDR3 sequences listed, 20% to 25% are singletons. The sample comprised peripheral blood. The receptors originated from a woman aged 50 to 60 with Graves' ophthalmopathy.

A note on this clonotype: This may be a read error, as it is one base from a much larger clone. The V gene is TRBV5-1, the J gene TRBJ2-7; TRBD1 might be the D (6 bases). This CDR3 is built from 14 residues. Germline CDR1 and CDR2: SGHRS and YFSETQ. Trimming left V 4 bases short and J 5 bases short, with 16 bases between. The CDR3 reads CASSAGVRGNEQYF. DNA for the CDR3: TGCGCCAGCAGCGCCGGGGTCAGGGGCAACGAGCAGTACTTC.

There are many counts of this clonotype. Written as DNA, the CDR3 is TGTGCCACCAGTGATTCAAGACAGGGCAGGGACGAGCAGTACTTC. As protein: CATSDSRQGRDEQYF. The rearrangement links TRBV24-1 to TRBJ2-7; 7 bases agree with TRBD1. After removal of 2 bases from V and 5 bases from J, the junction contained 8 bases not matched to a gene. Per germline, CDR1 KGHDR and CDR2 SFDVKD. The CDR3 is made up of 15 amino acids.

Turning to this clonotype: The junction departs from the called germline gene at one end, perhaps through a read error. The chain combines TRBV2 with TRBJ2-7; 8 positions match TRBD2. The CDR3 is 14 amino acids. Germline V gene data show CDR1 as SNHLY and CDR2 as FYNNEI. The CDR3 region has the DNA TGTGCCAGCAGTGTTAACGGGGGGGTCCACGAGCAGTCCTTC. Protein: CASSVNGGVHEQSF. The variable domain in full, with the rest retrieved from reference TRBV2 and TRBJ2-7, is EPEVTQTPSHQVTQMGQEVILRCVPISNHLYFYWYRQILGQKVEFLVSFYNNEISEKSEIFDDQFSVERPDGSNFTLKIRSTKLEDSAMYFCASSVNGGVHEQSFGPGTRLTVT.

The chain couples TRBV27 to TRBJ1-2, with TRBD1 identical over 8 bases. V was clipped by 6 bases and J by 7 bases; unmatched bases: 7. The CDR3 spans 13 residues. Germline CDR1 MNHEY, CDR2 SMNVEV (reference sequence). For the CDR3, the DNA is TGTGCCAGCAGCGACAGGGGTTTAGGTGGCTACACCTTC. Translated, it gives CASSDRGLGGYTF.

This chain connects TRBV24-1 to TRBJ1-1; unclear D gene. The V gene's germline CDR1 is KGHDR and CDR2 SFDVKD. The CDR3 is made up of 15 amino acids. V dropped 11 bases and J dropped 1 base, with 19 bases sitting between them. The CDR3 spells CASSPDMQRNTEAFF. CDR3 DNA sequence: TGTGCCAGCTCACCCGACATGCAGCGGAACACTGAAGCTTTCTTT.

The table lists this clonotype with many counts. The chain has TRBV10-3 and TRBJ2-7; D uncertain. Trimming stripped 0 bases from V and 2 bases from J, with 2 bases between. The CDR3 runs to 12 residues. CDR1 ENHRY and CDR2 SYGVKD come from the germline V gene. The CDR3 is CAISESPYEQYF. The CDR3 DNA reads TGTGCCATCAGTGAGTCACCCTACGAGCAGTACTTC.

This rearrangement joins TRBV28 to TRBJ2-5, with unresolved D. Trimming left V 6 bases short and J 5 bases short, with 13 bases between. Germline CDR1 MDHEN, CDR2 SYDVKM. This CDR3 region has 13 residues. CDR3 nucleotides: TGTGCCAGCAGGAGAGGAGTGTTTGAGACCCAGTACTTC. Residues: CASRRGVFETQYF.

This clonotype was counted at least ten times. The chain recombines TRBV2 with TRBJ2-7; 10 nucleotides agree with TRBD2. Germline V lookup: CDR1 SNHLY, CDR2 FYNNEI. V shed 3 bases, J shed 5 bases, and the junction held 10 bases outside the gene matches. This CDR3 comprises 16 residues. This CDR3 is CASSDPGLAFVDEQYF. The CDR3 DNA reads TGTGCCAGCAGTGACCCGGGACTAGCGTTTGTCGACGAGCAGTACTTC.

In this sample, this clonotype turned up once. A read error may account for a junction end that differs from germline. This chain uses TRBV24-1 with TRBJ2-2, with TRBD1 matching over 10 bases. The CDR3 totals 15 residues. Germline V lookup: CDR1 KGHDR, CDR2 SFDVKD. The DNA of the CDR3 is TGTGCCACCAGTGATCCGGGACAGGGGCCCGGGCAGCTGTTTTTT. It codes for CATSDPGQGPGQLFF.

This clonotype was observed at least ten times. The chain is built from TRBV28 and TRBJ2-4; D is perhaps TRBD1 or TRBD2 (6 bases each). Germline V gene lookup returns CDR1 MDHEN and CDR2 SYDVKM. The CDR3 has 14 residues. V was pared by 3 bases and J by 6 bases, with 12 bases between. The CDR3 nucleotides are TGTGCCAGCAGTTTCTTACAGGGAGGAAACATTCAGTACTTC. Amino acid sequence: CASSFLQGGNIQYF. Full variable domain (rest looked up from reference TRBV28 and TRBJ2-4): DVKVTQSSRYLVKRTGEKVFLECVQDMDHENMFWYRQDPGLGLRLIYFSYDVKMKEKGDIPEGYSVSREKKERFSLILESASTNQTSMYLCASSFLQGGNIQYFGAGTRLSVL.

The CDR3 protein is CASSPNKRGFQETQYF. The CDR3 nucleotides are TGTGCCAGCAGTCCAAACAAGAGGGGGTTCCAAGAGACCCAGTACTTC. The chain recombines TRBV28 with TRBJ2-5; the D gene is possibly TRBD1 (6 bases). The CDR3 extends over 16 amino acids. V dropped 5 bases and J dropped 1 base, with 17 bases sitting between them. The V gene's germline CDR1 is MDHEN and CDR2 SYDVKM.

The rearrangement joins TRBV7-9 to TRBJ2-5; 7 positions agree with TRBD2. Germline CDR1 is SEHNR and CDR2 is FQNEAQ (reference sequence). This CDR3 has 16 amino acids. The ends lost 5 bases at V and 2 bases at J; junction bases unmatched: 11. CDR3 region: CASSPGTYGGQETQYF. DNA of the CDR3: TGTGCCAGCAGCCCCGGGACGTACGGGGGGCAAGAGACCCAGTACTTC.

The V and J genes are TRBV27 and TRBJ2-5; 10 nucleotides agree with TRBD2. The germline V gene encodes CDR1 MNHEY and CDR2 SMNVEV (reference sequence). With V trimmed by 0 bases and J by 5 bases, 9 bases remained unmatched. The CDR3 extends over 17 amino acids. The CDR3 DNA follows: TGTGCCAGCAGTTTATCTAGCGGGAGGCACCGGGGGGAGACCCAGTACTTC. It is translated as CASSLSSGRHRGETQYF.

This clonotype was observed at least ten times. J is TRBJ1-1 and V is TRBV12-5, with D perhaps TRBD1 (5 bases). V lost 7 bases and J 3 bases, leaving 9 bases between the germline ends. From germline, CDR1 is LGHNT and CDR2 FRNRAP. The CDR3 is 12 residues long. The CDR3 protein is CASVRDHTEAFF. CDR3 DNA: TGTGCTAGTGTAAGGGACCACACTGAAGCTTTCTTT. The variable domain in full, completed from reference TRBV12-5 and TRBJ1-1, reads DARVTQTPRHKVTEMGQEVTMRCQPILGHNTVFWYRQTMMQGLELLAYFRNRAPLDDSGMPKDRFSAEMPDATLATLKIQPSEPRDSAVYFCASVRDHTEAFFGQGTRLTVV.

This clonotype was seen many times. This rearrangement joins TRBV12-3 or TRBV12-4 to TRBJ1-1, with D possibly being TRBD1 (5 bases). Deletions cut 5 bases from V and 4 bases from J, with 14 bases between. The CDR3 covers 14 residues. CDR3 region: CASSPTHRSTEAFF. The CDR3 DNA reads as TGTGCCAGCAGTCCAACTCACAGGAGCACTGAAGCTTTCTTT.

This clonotype turned up a few times. J is TRBJ1-5 and V is TRBV4-1, with 7 bases that match TRBD1. The ends lost 0 bases at V and 5 bases at J; junction bases unmatched: 4. This CDR3 has 15 amino acids. The germline V gene has CDR1 MGHRA and CDR2 YSYEKL. The CDR3 DNA follows: TGCGCCAGCAGCCAAGATGGACAGGTTGATCAGCCCCAGCATTTT. Translating it yields CASSQDGQVDQPQHF.

This clonotype was recorded many times. The chain couples TRBV28 to TRBJ2-5; 7 positions match TRBD1. Germline assignment: CDR1 MDHEN and CDR2 SYDVKM. The CDR3 spans 14 residues. The V segment lost 6 bases and the J segment 2 bases; nucleotides outside the gene matches: 6. Here the CDR3 reads CASSPDRQQETQYF. The CDR3 region has the DNA TGTGCCAGCAGCCCGGACAGGCAGCAAGAGACCCAGTACTTC. Supplemented by reference TRBV28 and TRBJ2-5, the full variable domain reads DVKVTQSSRYLVKRTGEKVFLECVQDMDHENMFWYRQDPGLGLRLIYFSYDVKMKEKGDIPEGYSVSREKKERFSLILESASTNQTSMYLCASSPDRQQETQYFGPGTRLLVL.

This clonotype was seen many times. The V gene is TRBV30, the J gene TRBJ2-3; perhaps TRBD2 as D (6 bases). V gave up 2 bases and J gave up 5 bases, with 11 bases separating them. The length of the CDR3 is 13 residues. Germline V lookup: CDR1 GTSNPN, CDR2 SVGIG (reference sequence). CDR3 residues: CAWSRRAGDTQYF. CDR3 bases: TGTGCCTGGAGTCGGAGAGCGGGAGATACGCAGTATTTT.

This clonotype was recorded many times. V and J are TRBV27 and TRBJ1-1; D is possibly TRBD1 (5 bases). CDR1 is MNHEY and CDR2 is SMNVEV in the germline V gene (reference sequence). CDR3 length: 17 amino acids. Trimming cost V 4 bases and J 4 bases, with 22 bases left between them. The CDR3 coding sequence is TGTGCCAGCAGTTCTCCCCGGCCAGGGCGCGGTGGCACTGAAGCTTTCTTT. This gives the protein CASSSPRPGRGGTEAFF.

Ten or more counts support this clonotype. The chain links TRBV4-1 to TRBJ2-7; D may be TRBD2 (6 bases). CDR1 is MGHRA, CDR2 YSYEKL, per germline. There are 15 residues in the CDR3. Trimming left V 1 base short and J 3 bases short, with 13 bases between. CDR3 nucleotides: TGCGCCAGCAGCCAAGTTCGGCAGGGAGGCTACGAGCAGTACTTC. Translated, it gives CASSQVRQGGYEQYF.

J is TRBJ2-7 and V is TRBV11-2; TRBD2 matches 8 bases. With 5 bases clipped from V and 6 bases from J, the junction kept 12 bases outside the gene matches. The germline CDR1 and CDR2 sequences are SGHAT and FQNNGV. This CDR3 is 15 amino acids long. The CDR3 region is CASSPGGLVRGEQYF. The CDR3 DNA sequence: TGTGCCAGCAGCCCCGGGGGACTAGTCCGGGGCGAGCAGTACTTC.

This clonotype has just a few counts. V is TRBV14 and J is TRBJ2-2; 9 nucleotides align to TRBD1. This CDR3 is 17 amino acids long. V lost 2 bases and J lost 2; bases outside the gene matches: 6. Looked up from germline, CDR1 is SGHDN and CDR2 is FVKESK. The DNA for the CDR3 is TGTGCCAGCAGCCAAACAGGGGGCCTAACAAACACCGGGGAGCTGTTTTTT. It is translated as CASSQTGGLTNTGELFF.

The chain uses TRBV5-1 and TRBJ2-4; perhaps TRBD1 as D (6 bases). V was trimmed by 0 bases and J by 0 bases, leaving 13 bases between them. The CDR3 runs 17 residues. Germline-derived CDR1 and CDR2 are SGHRS and YFSETQ. The CDR3 here is CASSLVGQPTAKNIQYF. CDR3 nucleotide sequence: TGCGCCAGCAGCTTGGTTGGACAGCCGACAGCCAAAAACATTCAGTACTTC.

At least ten counts were recorded for this clonotype. V is TRBV24-1 and J is TRBJ1-5; 7 bases are a match to TRBD1. The ends lost 4 bases at V and 6 bases at J; junction bases unmatched: 11. This CDR3 contains 16 residues. From germline, CDR1 is KGHDR and CDR2 SFDVKD. CDR3 loop: CATSDSGQVLPQPQHF. CDR3 DNA: TGTGCCACCAGTGACTCCGGACAGGTACTCCCTCAGCCCCAGCATTTT.

The chain links TRBV6-5 to TRBJ1-5, with 7 bases fitting TRBD1. The V gene end was trimmed by 2 bases and the J gene end by 11 bases; junction bases not matched to a gene: 9. This CDR3 spans 14 amino acids. Looked up from germline, CDR1 is MNHEY and CDR2 is SVGAGI. For the CDR3, the DNA is TGTGCCAGCAGTTACGCGAGGCTCCAGGGGGCCCAGCATTTT. Amino acid sequence: CASSYARLQGAQHF.

This clonotype came up a few times. A read error is possible here, since a much larger clone lies one base away. The chain couples TRBV6-5 to TRBJ2-7; unclear D gene. The V gene lost 6 bases and the J gene lost 0 bases, with 3 bases spanning the gap. The germline gives CDR1 MNHEY, CDR2 SVGAGI. CDR3 size: 11 residues. CDR3 sequence reads: CASRHSYEQYF. CDR3 coding DNA: TGTGCCAGCAGACACTCCTACGAGCAGTACTTC.

The rearrangement links TRBV7-2 to TRBJ2-7, with no clear D. V lost 0 bases and J lost 6, with 12 bases in between. Germline lookup yields CDR1 SGHTA and CDR2 FQGNSA. This CDR3 spans 14 amino acids. CDR3 in amino acids: CASSLALGKGEQYF. The CDR3 DNA reads TGTGCCAGCAGCTTAGCACTGGGGAAGGGCGAGCAGTACTTC.

There are many counts of this clonotype. The V gene is TRBV20-1, the J gene TRBJ1-2; D is undetermined. This CDR3 is built from 13 residues. V was pared by 1 base and J by 8 bases, with 14 bases between. CDR1 and CDR2 (germline): DFQATT, SNEGSKA (reference sequence). The CDR3 reads CSARVGQAQGYTF. The CDR3 nucleotides read TGCAGTGCTAGAGTCGGGCAGGCCCAAGGCTACACCTTC.

CDR3 in amino acids: CSAREPGSYGYTF. Here the CDR3 DNA reads TGCAGTGCTAGAGAGCCGGGTAGCTATGGCTACACCTTC. The chain has TRBV20-1 and TRBJ1-2; no reliable D call. The CDR3 runs 13 residues. Germline CDR1 DFQATT, CDR2 SNEGSKA (reference sequence). Trimming removed 0 bases at V and 4 bases at J, with 9 bases between.